The text below deals with one T cell receptor (beta chain). The sample belongs to a study of brain T cells in children with intractable seizures. Time point meaning: blood from clinic visit 5 months post-surgery; TSC patient then seizure free. Surgery cases with the highest brain T cell transcript signatures were chosen for sequencing. Before surgery, patients took at least one anti-epileptic drug. The protocol was immunoSEQ multiplex PCR, while the TCRdb copy is restricted to in-frame clones and leaves out a portion. The sample carries a few hundred thousand clones, approximately 93% recorded once. Specimen: peripheral blood, collected less than 6 months after surgery. This receptor was taken from a boy younger than two with tuberous sclerosis and intractable seizures.

The DNA of the CDR3 is TGTGCCAGCAGCTTACGGCCGGGCTTGCAGTTCTTC. This sequence encodes CASSLRPGLQFF. The J gene is TRBJ2-1, the V gene TRBV7-2; D ambiguous. V was shortened by 2 bases and J by 12 bases, with 11 bases between the two germline ends. CDR1 is SGHTA and CDR2 is FQGNSA in the germline V gene. The CDR3 is 12 residues long.